The rows below give T cell receptor beta chains drawn from one sample of a study of vaccination and CD4 T cells after COVID-19. Antigen specificity for these receptors is unknown. TCRdb re-derived calls from the PCR reads in MiXCR, one entry per CDR3 protein. In the table there are tens of thousands of distinct CDR3 sequences, over 25% of which are singletons. The specimen was CD4+ T cells from blood, cultured in vitro, collected about 7 months after SARS-CoV-2 vaccination. The source of these receptors is a human donor who had recovered from COVID-19. CDR3s include the opening cysteine and the closing phenylalanine or tryptophan. The order of the fields is clone size, J gene, V gene, D gene, CDR3 DNA, CDR3 protein. A D gene is named only where the DNA matches it firmly. Size is stated for part of the rows, as once, few or many counts, or as a class when the clone is expanded.

>NA|TRBJ2-6|TRBV20-1|NA
TGCAGTGCCAGACGAGATTCTGGGGCCAACGTCCTGACTTTC
CSARRDSGANVLTF
>few|TRBJ1-2|TRBV6-5|TRBD1
TGTGCCAGCAGTTACGGACAGGGAAACGGTGGCTACACCTTC
CASSYGQGNGGYTF
>once|TRBJ2-2|TRBV7-8|NA
TGTGCCAGCAGCCACAGTACCGGGGAGCTGTTTTTT
CASSHSTGELFF
>few|TRBJ2-5|TRBV6-4|NA
TGTGCCAGCACCGTGGGGGGGCAGGGGACACGAGAGACCCAGTACTTC
CASTVGGQGTRETQYF
>NA|TRBJ2-7|TRBV12-3/TRBV12-4|NA
TGTGCCAGCAGCGACTCGGTGGGGAGCTACGAGCAGTACTTC
CASSDSVGSYEQYF
>few|TRBJ1-2|TRBV6-2/TRBV6-3|NA
TGTGCCAGCAGTTATCCCCGCTACTATGGCTACACCTTC
CASSYPRYYGYTF
>NA|TRBJ1-2|TRBV2|TRBD1
TGTGCCAGCAGTTCACGGGACAGCTATGGCTACACCTTC
CASSSRDSYGYTF
>NA|TRBJ2-5|TRBV7-9|TRBD2
TGTGCCAGCAGCTCGGGGGTGGTAGCGGGGGCCCAAGAGACCCAGTACTTC
CASSSGVVAGAQETQYF
>few|TRBJ1-2|TRBV7-8|TRBD1
TGTGCCAGCAGCTCGATCCAGGGGGCTCTTGGAGGCTACACCTTC
CASSSIQGALGGYTF
>NA|TRBJ1-2|TRBV5-4|NA
TGTGCCAGCAGCCCGCGTCCCAATTCGTTCTATGGCTACACCTTC
CASSPRPNSFYGYTF
>NA|TRBJ1-5|TRBV6-1|TRBD1
TGTGCCAGCAGTCCACACAGACAGGGAGGCAATCAGCCCCAGCATTTT
CASSPHRQGGNQPQHF
>NA|TRBJ2-7|TRBV6-2/TRBV6-3|NA
TGTGCCAGCAGTTCCGGGGGTGCGCAGTACTTC
CASSSGGAQYF
>few|TRBJ2-5|TRBV7-9|NA
TGTGCCTACAGCGATACTCGGCTAGAGACCCAGTACTTC
CAYSDTRLETQYF
>NA|TRBJ2-7|TRBV27|NA
TGTGCCAGCAGTCCAGGGACTTACGGCCTCTACGAGCAGTACTTC
CASSPGTYGLYEQYF
>NA|TRBJ2-6|TRBV7-2|NA
TGTGCCAGCAGCTTAACTATCTCTGGGGCCAACGTCCTGACTTTC
CASSLTISGANVLTF
>few|TRBJ1-3|TRBV19|NA
TGTGCCAGTATACGGCCAGGGCAAGGTGGGACCATATATTTT
CASIRPGQGGTIYF
>NA|TRBJ2-4|TRBV20-1|NA
TGCAGTGCTAGTCGGTTCGGGGACATTCAGTACTTC
CSASRFGDIQYF
>NA|TRBJ2-5|TRBV18|NA
TGTGCCAGCTTAACACAGAACCAGGGGACCCAGTACTTC
CASLTQNQGTQYF
>NA|TRBJ2-3|TRBV4-1|NA
TGCGCCAGCAGCCAAGATAGTCGGACATACAAGTATTTT
CASSQDSRTYKYF
>NA|TRBJ1-2|TRBV19|NA
TGTGCCAGTAGTCCGTTCCACAGAAAATTGGATGGCTACACCTTC
CASSPFHRKLDGYTF
>NA|TRBJ1-1|TRBV6-1|NA
TGTGCCAGCAGTCCGACGTACTCAAACACTGAAGCTTTCTTT
CASSPTYSNTEAFF
>NA|TRBJ1-5|TRBV18|NA
TGTGCCAGCTCACCATCCGGGTCAGGTGGCACAGATACGCAGCATTTT
CASSPSGSGGTDTQHF
>NA|TRBJ2-6|TRBV18|TRBD1
TGTGCCAGCTCACCGGGACAGGGCGGTGGGGCCAACGTCCTGACTTTC
CASSPGQGGGANVLTF
>NA|TRBJ1-1|TRBV7-2|NA
TGTGCCAGCAGCTTAGCTTGGGGAGGAACTGAAGCTTTCTTT
CASSLAWGGTEAFF
>few|TRBJ1-2|TRBV2|NA
TGTGCCAGCAATGACGGCAGGGGTGGGTATGGCTACACCTTC
CASNDGRGGYGYTF
>few|TRBJ2-5|TRBV19|NA
TGTGCCAGTAGTATAGGTGGGGGGCTCCAAGAGACCCAGTACTTC
CASSIGGGLQETQYF
>few|TRBJ1-2|TRBV2|NA
TGTGCCAGCAGTGAAGAGTCAGTTTTCTATGGCTACACCTTC
CASSEESVFYGYTF
>NA|TRBJ2-7|TRBV11-3|NA
TGTGCCAGCAGCTTGCGAGACCACGAGCAGTACTTC
CASSLRDHEQYF
>NA|TRBJ1-1|TRBV6-1|NA
TGTGCCAGCATCTCACCCCGTTCGACAGCTTTGAACACTGAAGCTTTCTTT
CASISPRSTALNTEAFF
>NA|TRBJ2-7|TRBV20-1|NA
TGCAGTGCGAAGGGGCGGGGCCCCTCCTACGAGCAGTACTTC
CSAKGRGPSYEQYF
>NA|TRBJ1-1|TRBV6-1|NA
TGTGCCAGCAAGGAATATTACATGAACACTGAAGCTTTCTTT
CASKEYYMNTEAFF
>NA|TRBJ2-3|TRBV24-1|TRBD2
TGTGCCACCAGTGATCCCCGGACGGGAGGGCCAGATACGCAGTATTTT
CATSDPRTGGPDTQYF
>few|TRBJ2-3|TRBV7-2|TRBD2
TGTGCCAGCAGCTTACAAGGGGGCCAGCGGGGGGTCACAGATACGCAGTATTTT
CASSLQGGQRGVTDTQYF
>NA|TRBJ2-5|TRBV21-1|NA
TGTGCCAGCAGCAAACCCCTCCACCCGTACCAAGAGACCCAGTACTTC
CASSKPLHPYQETQYF
>few|TRBJ2-3|TRBV19|TRBD2
TGTGCCAGTACCCCGACTAGCGGGGGGGCCGGAGATACGCAGTATTTT
CASTPTSGGAGDTQYF
>NA|TRBJ1-1|TRBV20-1|TRBD1
TGCGGTGCAAAGGGGGACAGATTGAACACTGAAGCTTTCTTT
CGAKGDRLNTEAFF
>NA|TRBJ1-1|TRBV6-1|NA
TGTGCCAGCAGTGAGCCGACGCGGGACACTGAAGCTTTCTTT
CASSEPTRDTEAFF
>NA|TRBJ1-1|TRBV5-3|TRBD1
TGTGCCAGAAGCTCTCAAAATCCGGGACAGCGGAACACTGAAGCTTTCTTT
CARSSQNPGQRNTEAFF
>few|TRBJ2-3|TRBV5-1|NA
TGCGCCAGCAGCTTGGAGAGCGGATACACAGATACGCAGTATTTT
CASSLESGYTDTQYF
>NA|TRBJ2-2|TRBV20-1|TRBD2
TGCAGTGCCAGAGCGGGACTAGCGGGGGTTAGCGGGGAGCTGTTTTTT
CSARAGLAGVSGELFF
>NA|TRBJ2-2|TRBV7-2|NA
TGTGCCAGCAGCTCAAGGTCACCCGGGAGCACCGGGGAGCTGTTTTTT
CASSSRSPGSTGELFF
>NA|TRBJ2-3|TRBV20-1|NA
TGCAGTGCTAGAGATTCTTTAGCGGGCACAGATACGCAGTATTTT
CSARDSLAGTDTQYF
>few|TRBJ1-1|TRBV7-2|NA
TGTGCCAGCAGCGCTTTCCCCCGGGGGATGAGGACTGAAGCTTTCTTT
CASSAFPRGMRTEAFF
>NA|TRBJ1-2|TRBV29-1|NA
TGCAGCGCTGGGACGGATTATGGCTACACCTTC
CSAGTDYGYTF
>NA|TRBJ2-1|TRBV20-1|NA
TGCAGTGCTAGTAACCCGAATGAGCAGTTCTTC
CSASNPNEQFF
>NA|TRBJ2-1|TRBV20-1|TRBD2
TGCAGTGCCAGCACTAGCGGGACGAATGAGCAGTTCTTC
CSASTSGTNEQFF
>NA|TRBJ2-1|TRBV24-1|NA
TGTGCCACCAGTGATTCCCAACGGGACAATGAGCAGTTCTTC
CATSDSQRDNEQFF
>NA|TRBJ2-5|TRBV2|NA
TGTGCCAGCAGTGAACGGGAGACCCAGTACTTC
CASSERETQYF
>NA|TRBJ1-2|TRBV24-1|NA
TGTGCCACCAGTGACTCCAACTATGGCTACACCTTC
CATSDSNYGYTF
>medium-sized|TRBJ1-1|TRBV20-1|NA
TGCAGTGCTAGAGATCCCCGTAAACAGGGCACTGAAGCTTTCTTT
CSARDPRKQGTEAFF
>NA|TRBJ1-2|TRBV12-3/TRBV12-4|NA
TGTGCCAGCAGCCTCTTAGGATATGGCTACACCTTC
CASSLLGYGYTF
>NA|TRBJ1-6|TRBV4-3|NA
TGCGCCAGCAGGGCATCTAGCTCCTATAATTCACCCCTCCACTTT
CASRASSSYNSPLHF
>NA|TRBJ2-5|TRBV6-5|TRBD2
TGTGCCAGCAGTTTCGGACTAGCGGACTGGTACCAAGAGACCCAGTACTTC
CASSFGLADWYQETQYF
>medium-sized|TRBJ2-3|TRBV7-2|NA
TGTGCCAGCAGCTTAGCAGATACGCAGTATTTT
CASSLADTQYF